This TCR beta chain was sequenced during a study of cytomegalovirus exposure and HLA in healthy donors. Study background: In an early release, HLA-typed donors contributed roughly 85 million unique TCR sequences.

The CDR3 has 15 residues. V was clipped by 0 bases and J by 5 bases; unmatched bases: 3. Germline assignment: CDR1 LGHNA and CDR2 YNFKEQ. With 60 Vbeta and 13 Jbeta primers, the PCR was carried out. TCRdb's table, derived via immunoSEQ multiplex PCR, lists solely in-frame clones and lacks some. The sample shows more than 110,000 clones, about 80% of them seen only once. Sequencing was done on a sample of PBMCs. The source of this sequence is a man aged 30-40 years in good health and CMV-seronegative. The chain combines TRBV4-2 with TRBJ1-4; 7 bases align to TRBD1. Written as DNA, the CDR3 is TGTGCCAGCAGCCAAGATCCGGGACAGAATGAAAAACTGTTTTTT. It codes for CASSQDPGQNEKLFF.